The T cell receptor (beta chain) described here comes from a study of sequential checkpoint blockade in melanoma. Study background: DNA from 90 to 100 pretreatment tumor samples underwent TCRβ immunosequencing. Notes on the study in general: Response in arm A was associated with pretreatment TIL clonality.

A remark on this clone: What it binds is unknown.

Measured with immunoSEQ multiplex PCR; TCRdb has only the in-frame clones, and not every one. Of about 5,100 clones listed, about a quarter are singletons. Treatment here: randomized to nivolumab then ipilimumab (arm A) or the reverse (arm B). The CDR3 runs to 15 residues. The J segment lost 9 bases and the V segment lost 5 bases, leaving 11 bases of the junction unmatched. Germline lookup yields CDR1 SGHRS and CDR2 YFSETQ. The chain is built from TRBV5-1 and TRBJ2-1, with TRBD2 matching 10 bases. This TCR was sampled from a human donor with melanoma. The sample here was tumor tissue (inferred from file names), taken from a patient given nivolumab and ipilimumab in sequence. The CDR3 protein is CASRETGTSASEQFF. The CDR3 DNA reads as TGCGCCAGCAGAGAAACCGGGACTAGCGCGTCTGAGCAGTTCTTC.